This T cell receptor (beta chain) emerged from a study of blood T cells in healthy people across ages. Through a sample-barcoded 5' primer and a J-beta primer mix, a second PCR was run for roughly 6 to 12 cycles. Sequencing recovered at least 3 million CDR3-containing paired-end reads from each sample. TCRdb redid the calling of the 5' RACE reads with MiXCR, one entry per CDR3 protein. The sample lists around 690,000 distinct CDR3 sequences; roughly three fifths were seen once. Peripheral blood samples of roughly 9.8 milliliters were drawn from each donor. Germline loops: CDR1 MNHEY, CDR2 SVGEGT. The ends were cut back, 7 bases at V and 1 base at J, with 18 bases in the middle. CDR3 size: 16 residues. This clonotype has a handful of counts.

The receptor was derived from a man aged 60 to 75 in good health. The chain couples TRBV6-2 or TRBV6-3 to TRBJ2-3; a weak D match, TRBD2 (5 bases). Sequencing was done on a sample of blood. DNA of the CDR3: TGTGCCAGCACCCCTGGCTGGACTCGACGCACAGATACGCAGTATTTT. Translated, it gives CASTPGWTRRTDTQYF.